This T cell receptor beta chain was captured by sequencing in a study of blood T cells in healthy people across ages. With a J-beta primer mix and a sample-barcoded 5' primer, a second PCR ran 7 to 11 cycles. TCRdb re-derived calls from the 5' RACE reads in MiXCR, one entry per CDR3 protein. Of about 800,000 distinct CDR3 sequences listed, roughly 25% are singletons. There are 19 residues in the CDR3. Germline loops: CDR1 SGHTA, CDR2 FQGNSA. The same data also contributed to another study, on T cells of mothers and their children.

The sample taken for sequencing was blood. This clonotype originated in a boy younger than 18 in good health. The chain employs TRBV7-2 and TRBJ2-5, with TRBD2 as a possible D gene (9 bases). The DNA end is more similar to TRBJ2-1, so the J call may be wrong. CDR3 nucleotides: TGTGCCAGCAGCCCGAGGACAGGGATGATAGCGGGAGCGGGCAATGAGCAGTTCTTC. Translating gives CASSPRTGMIAGAGNEQFF.